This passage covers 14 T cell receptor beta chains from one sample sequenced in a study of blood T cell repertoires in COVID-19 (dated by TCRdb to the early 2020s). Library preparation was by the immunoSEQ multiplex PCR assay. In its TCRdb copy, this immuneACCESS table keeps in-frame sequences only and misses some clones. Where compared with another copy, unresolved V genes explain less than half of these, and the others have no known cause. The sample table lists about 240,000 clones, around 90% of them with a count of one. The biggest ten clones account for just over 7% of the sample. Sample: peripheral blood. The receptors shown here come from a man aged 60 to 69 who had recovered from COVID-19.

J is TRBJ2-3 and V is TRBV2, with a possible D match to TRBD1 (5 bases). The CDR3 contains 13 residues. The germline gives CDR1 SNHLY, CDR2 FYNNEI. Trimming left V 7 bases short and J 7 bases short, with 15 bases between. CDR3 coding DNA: TGTGCCAGCAAGACTGAAGGGGATAATACGCAGTATTTT. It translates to CASKTEGDNTQYF.

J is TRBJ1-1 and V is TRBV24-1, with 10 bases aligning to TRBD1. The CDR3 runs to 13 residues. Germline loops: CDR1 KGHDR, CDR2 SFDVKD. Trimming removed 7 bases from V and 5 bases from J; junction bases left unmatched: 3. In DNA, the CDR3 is TGTGCCACCAGGGGACAGGGGAGAACTGAAGCTTTCTTT. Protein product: CATRGQGRTEAFF.

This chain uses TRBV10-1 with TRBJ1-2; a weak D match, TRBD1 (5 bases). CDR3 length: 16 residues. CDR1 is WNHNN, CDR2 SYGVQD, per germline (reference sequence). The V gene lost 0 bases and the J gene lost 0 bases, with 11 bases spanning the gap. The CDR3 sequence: CASSESCRASNYGYTF. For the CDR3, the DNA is TGCGCCAGCAGTGAGTCTTGCAGGGCATCTAACTATGGCTACACCTTC.

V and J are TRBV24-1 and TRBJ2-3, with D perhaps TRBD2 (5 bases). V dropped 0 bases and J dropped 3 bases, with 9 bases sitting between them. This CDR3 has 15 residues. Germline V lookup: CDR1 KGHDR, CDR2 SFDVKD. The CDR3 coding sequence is TGTGCCACCAGTGATTTGAGCCGGGGAACAGATACGCAGTATTTT. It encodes CATSDLSRGTDTQYF.

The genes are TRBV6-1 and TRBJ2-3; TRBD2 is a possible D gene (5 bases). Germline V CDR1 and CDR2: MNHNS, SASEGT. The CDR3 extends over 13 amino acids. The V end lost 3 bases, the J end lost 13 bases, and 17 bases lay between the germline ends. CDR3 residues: CASSDFLRLFEYF. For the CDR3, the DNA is TGTGCCAGCAGTGATTTTCTGAGACTATTCGAGTATTTT.

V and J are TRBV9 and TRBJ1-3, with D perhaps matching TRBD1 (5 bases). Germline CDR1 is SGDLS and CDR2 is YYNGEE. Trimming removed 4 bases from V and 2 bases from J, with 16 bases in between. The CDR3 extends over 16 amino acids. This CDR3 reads CASSPTRRDAGNTIYF. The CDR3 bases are TGTGCCAGCAGCCCTACCCGGCGGGACGCTGGAAACACCATATATTTT.

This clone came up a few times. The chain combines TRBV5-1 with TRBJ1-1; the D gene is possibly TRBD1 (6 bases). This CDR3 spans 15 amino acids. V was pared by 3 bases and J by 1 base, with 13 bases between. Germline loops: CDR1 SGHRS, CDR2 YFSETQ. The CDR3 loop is CASSSTGIPNTEAFF. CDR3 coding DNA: TGCGCCAGCAGCTCCACAGGGATTCCGAACACTGAAGCTTTCTTT.

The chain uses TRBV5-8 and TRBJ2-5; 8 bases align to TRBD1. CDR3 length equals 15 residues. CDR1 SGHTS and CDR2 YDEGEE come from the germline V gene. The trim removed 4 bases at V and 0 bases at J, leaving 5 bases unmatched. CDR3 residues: CASSLRTGYQETQYF. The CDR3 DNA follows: TGTGCCAGCAGCCTCCGGACAGGGTACCAAGAGACCCAGTACTTC.

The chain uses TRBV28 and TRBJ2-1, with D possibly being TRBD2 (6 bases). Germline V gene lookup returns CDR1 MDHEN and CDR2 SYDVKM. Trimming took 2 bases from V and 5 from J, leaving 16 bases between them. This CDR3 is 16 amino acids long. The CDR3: CASSLEGRGSNNEQFF. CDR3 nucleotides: TGTGCCAGCAGTTTAGAGGGGCGGGGAAGTAACAATGAGCAGTTCTTC.

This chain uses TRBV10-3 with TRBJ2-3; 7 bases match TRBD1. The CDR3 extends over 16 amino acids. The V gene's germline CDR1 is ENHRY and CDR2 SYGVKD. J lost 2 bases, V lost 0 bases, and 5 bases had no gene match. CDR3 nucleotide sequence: TGTGCCATCAGTGAGTCAGGGGGACAGTACACAGATACGCAGTATTTT. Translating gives CAISESGGQYTDTQYF.

The CDR3 protein is CASSPPTGRPGNTIYF. The CDR3 DNA reads TGTGCCAGTAGCCCCCCGACAGGGAGGCCTGGAAACACCATATATTTT. The chain joins TRBV19 to TRBJ1-3; the match to TRBD1 covers 7 bases. The germline gives CDR1 LNHDA, CDR2 SQIVND (reference sequence). The CDR3 extends over 16 amino acids. V gave up 6 bases and J gave up 2 bases; unmatched junction bases: 10.

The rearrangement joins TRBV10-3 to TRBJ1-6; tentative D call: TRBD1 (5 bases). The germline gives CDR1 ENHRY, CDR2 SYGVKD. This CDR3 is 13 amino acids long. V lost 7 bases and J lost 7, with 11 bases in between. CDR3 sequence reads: CAIMRQQNSPLHF. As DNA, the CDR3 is TGTGCCATCATGCGACAGCAGAATTCACCCCTCCACTTT.

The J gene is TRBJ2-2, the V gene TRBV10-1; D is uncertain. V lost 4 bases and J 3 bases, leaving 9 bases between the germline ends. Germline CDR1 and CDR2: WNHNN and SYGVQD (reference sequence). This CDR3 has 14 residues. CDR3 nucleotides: TGCGCCAGCAGTGTATATCAGGACACCGGGGAGCTGTTTTTT. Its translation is CASSVYQDTGELFF.

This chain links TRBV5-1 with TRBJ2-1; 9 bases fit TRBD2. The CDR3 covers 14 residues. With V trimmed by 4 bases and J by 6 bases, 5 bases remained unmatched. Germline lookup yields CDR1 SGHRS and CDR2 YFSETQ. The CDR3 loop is CASSLGLAPNEQFF. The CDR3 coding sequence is TGCGCCAGCAGCCTGGGACTAGCCCCCAATGAGCAGTTCTTC.